Described below is a single TCR beta chain sequence and its context. What it binds is unknown. The source of the sample is a study of T-cell memory formation after mild COVID-19. TCRdb reanalysed the 5' RACE reads using MiXCR and keeps one entry per CDR3 protein. Of some 340,000 distinct CDR3 sequences listed, 13% are singletons. Findings and caveats of the study: There was a balanced CD4/CD8 profile in clones contracting day 15 to 85, and later expanders leaned CD4+.

Germline V CDR1 and CDR2: SGHDT, YYEEEE. Trimming pared 6 bases from V and 4 bases from J, leaving 13 bases between. CDR3 length: 13 amino acids. The gene calls are TRBV5-6 and TRBJ2-5; a weak D match, TRBD2 (6 bases). This sequence originates from a man between 18 and 29 years old who had mild COVID-19 (a few samples of this study predate the infection). Cell type and time point are not known. Material for sequencing was PBMCs or a T cell subset sorted from them (not recorded which). This chain's CDR3 is CASNRDLGETQYF. CDR3 sequence (DNA): TGTGCCAGCAACCGGGACTTAGGAGAGACCCAGTACTTC.